The rows below give T cell receptor beta chains drawn from one sample of a study of kidney transplant recipient with SARS-CoV-2 infection. TCRdb passed the reads through MiXCR, listing each CDR3 protein once. The sample yields 200,000 to 250,000 distinct CDR3 sequences, about 28% seen once. The sequencing used a blood sample, collected at baseline and on day 111 from a kidney transplant recipient. The origin of the receptors is a young adult male patient who had COVID-19 and was a kidney transplant recipient. Some T cells may have come from the graft donor. CDR3s include the opening cysteine and the closing phenylalanine or tryptophan. The D gene is left open where the match is weak. Where a row states a size, it is once, few, many or the class of an expanded clone; other rows omit it.

v_call,clone_size,j_call,d_call,cdr3_length,cdr3_nt,cdr3_aa
TRBV12-3/TRBV12-4,once,TRBJ1-4,.,13,TGTGCCAGCAGTTTAGGGGGAAATGAAGAACTGTTTTTT,CASSLGGNEELFF
TRBV29-1,.,TRBJ2-1,TRBD2,15,TGCAGCGTTGAAGATCCCCGTAGCGGGAGCAATGAGCAGTTCTTC,CSVEDPRSGSNEQFF
TRBV3-1,many,TRBJ1-1,.,15,TGTGCCAGCAGCCTAAAGTTGGGGCAGGGATTAGAAGCTTTCTTT,CASSLKLGQGLEAFF
TRBV5-8,many,TRBJ1-5,.,17,TGTGCCAGCAGCTATTCATACGGGACAATTTTCGATCAGCCCCAGCATTTT,CASSYSYGTIFDQPQHF
TRBV6-5,many,TRBJ1-2,.,17,TGTGCCAGCAGTGTCTGGCGGCCTTACGGAAAGACCTATGGCTACACCTTC,CASSVWRPYGKTYGYTF
TRBV12-5,many,TRBJ1-2,.,17,TGTGCTAGTGGTCTCCATATTTTGCAGGGAAAGACCTATGGCTACACCTTC,CASGLHILQGKTYGYTF
TRBV6-5,many,TRBJ1-2,.,15,TGTGCCAGCAGCCTGGTCGCCGAGGCCTCCTATGGCTACACCTTC,CASSLVAEASYGYTF
TRBV11-2,many,TRBJ1-3,.,13,TGTGCCAGCAGCATAAGCTCTGGAAACACCATATATTTT,CASSISSGNTIYF
TRBV3-1,.,TRBJ2-5,.,17,TGTGCCAGCAGCGTGTGTGGTCCCATTTCTTTCTCTGAGACCCAGTACTTC,CASSVCGPISFSETQYF
TRBV6-2/TRBV6-3,.,TRBJ1-5,.,13,TGTGCCAGCAAGGGAGTGAACACAGATACGCAGCATTTT,CASKGVNTDTQHF
TRBV20-1,few,TRBJ2-3,.,16,TGCAGTGCTACACGCTCTCGTGCGGGGCTCACAGATACGCAGTATTTT,CSATRSRAGLTDTQYF
TRBV5-4,many,TRBJ1-2,.,16,TGTGCCAGCGCCTATCACGTACCAGGAAAGACCTATGGCTACACCTTC,CASAYHVPGKTYGYTF
TRBV4-2,many,TRBJ2-7,.,15,TGTGCCAGCAGCCAAGAGCCAGGGGACTCCTACGAGCAGTACTTC,CASSQEPGDSYEQYF
TRBV19,.,TRBJ2-3,.,16,TGTGCCAGTAGTATAGGTCGGGCAGGGAGCACAGATACGCAGTATTTT,CASSIGRAGSTDTQYF
TRBV5-1,many,TRBJ2-2,.,18,TGCGCCAGCAGCCCCCTTGGGGGAGTAGGTTCTATCACCGGGGAGCTGTTTTTT,CASSPLGGVGSITGELFF
TRBV6-2/TRBV6-3,many,TRBJ1-2,TRBD1,11,TGTGCCAGCAGCGCCGGGACAGGCGACAGCTTC,CASSAGTGDSF
TRBV10-2,many,TRBJ2-5,TRBD1,14,TGCGCCAGCAGTGTCAACAGGGGGAGAGAGACCCAGTACTTC,CASSVNRGRETQYF
TRBV7-9,many,TRBJ2-5,.,14,TGTGCCAGCAGCTTCGCCAGAGACCAAGAGACCCAGTACTTC,CASSFARDQETQYF
TRBV6-8,many,TRBJ2-7,.,13,TGTGCCAGCAGGTTCGAGGGGGCGCGGGGAATGTACTTC,CASRFEGARGMYF
TRBV10-3,.,TRBJ2-3,.,16,TGTGCCATCAGTGAGTCTCGGGGCCGGGCGGGAGATACGCAGTATTTT,CAISESRGRAGDTQYF
TRBV7-2,many,TRBJ2-3,TRBD2,16,TGTGCCAGCAGCTTAGAGCTACTAGCGGGGGTAGATACGCAGTATTTT,CASSLELLAGVDTQYF
TRBV5-4,many,TRBJ1-2,.,16,TGTGCCAGCTCGGGACACGTACCAGGAAAGACCTATGGCTACACCTTC,CASSGHVPGKTYGYTF
TRBV19,many,TRBJ2-7,TRBD1,14,TGTGCCAGTAGTATTGGGGACAGTTCCTACGAGCAGTACTTC,CASSIGDSSYEQYF
TRBV16,.,TRBJ1-2,.,17,TGTGCAAGCAGCGACATATCGGTCGTTAGAAAGACCTATGGCTACACCTTC,CASSDISVVRKTYGYTF
TRBV19,many,TRBJ2-1,.,17,TGTGCCAGTAGTATAACGGCGTCAGGGGTCCTCTACAATGAGCAGTTCTTC,CASSITASGVLYNEQFF
TRBV28,many,TRBJ1-6,.,13,TGTGCCAGCACAGGGACGTATAATTCACCCCTCCACTTT,CASTGTYNSPLHF
TRBV6-5,many,TRBJ1-2,.,17,TGTGCCAGCAGTTCACTGCTGGAATGTAGAAAGACCTATGGCTACACCTTC,CASSSLLECRKTYGYTF
TRBV11-3,once,TRBJ1-2,.,17,TGTGCCAGCAGCGGTCCAGACGATCTCGGAAAGACCTATGGTTACACCTTC,CASSGPDDLGKTYGYTF
TRBV28,many,TRBJ2-5,.,14,TGTGCCAGCAGTTTAAGTTGGGTTCAAGAGACCCAGTACTTC,CASSLSWVQETQYF
TRBV12-5,many,TRBJ2-2,TRBD2,18,TGTGCTAGTGGTTTGGTAGCTAGCGGGGGGCCCAACACCGGGGAGCTGTTTTTT,CASGLVASGGPNTGELFF
TRBV20-1,.,TRBJ1-6,.,10,TGCAGTGCTAGAGATGTATCCCTCCACTTT,CSARDVSLHF
TRBV27,.,TRBJ2-1,.,16,TGTGCCAGCAGTTTATCCACGCCCGAGGGGTACAATGAGCAGTTCTTC,CASSLSTPEGYNEQFF
TRBV30,many,TRBJ1-2,.,16,TGTGCCTGGAGTATTGCGCGTTATAGAAAGACCTATGGCTACACCTTC,CAWSIARYRKTYGYTF
TRBV19,few,TRBJ2-3,.,14,TGTGCCAGTAGTATGGGGCTAGTCACAGATACGCAGTATTTT,CASSMGLVTDTQYF
TRBV5-1,few,TRBJ2-1,TRBD1,16,TGCGCCAGCAGCGGACAGGGTCCACGCTCCTACAATGAGCAGTTCTTC,CASSGQGPRSYNEQFF
TRBV29-1,many,TRBJ1-3,TRBD1,15,TGCAGCGTTGAAGATCTCGAGGGGGCGGGGAACACCATATATTTT,CSVEDLEGAGNTIYF
TRBV20-1,many,TRBJ1-5,.,14,TGCAGTGCTAGGGCACAGGGTAGCAATCAGCCCCAGCATTTT,CSARAQGSNQPQHF
TRBV5-4,many,TRBJ1-2,.,16,TGTGCCAGCGAAAGAGCCGTACCAGGAAAGACCTATGGCTACACCTTC,CASERAVPGKTYGYTF
TRBV4-3,many,TRBJ1-2,.,20,TGCGCCAGCAGCCAAGAAGGGTCGGCGGGTTATACAGGGACCTTACGCGGCTACACCTTC,CASSQEGSAGYTGTLRGYTF
TRBV6-8,many,TRBJ1-2,.,17,TGTGCCAGCAGTTGGGCCAGACGCTCTAGAAAGACCTATGGCTACACCTTC,CASSWARRSRKTYGYTF
TRBV10-1,many,TRBJ2-3,.,14,TGCGCCACCCGACGGGGCGGGAGCACAGATACGCAGTATTTT,CATRRGGSTDTQYF
TRBV30,.,TRBJ1-2,.,16,TGTGCCTGGCGCTGGGGGCGTTATGGAAAGACCTATGGCTACACCTTC,CAWRWGRYGKTYGYTF
TRBV3-1,many,TRBJ1-2,.,17,TGTGCCAGCAGCCAAGAGATAGACGAACCCTCTAACTATGGCTACACCTTC,CASSQEIDEPSNYGYTF